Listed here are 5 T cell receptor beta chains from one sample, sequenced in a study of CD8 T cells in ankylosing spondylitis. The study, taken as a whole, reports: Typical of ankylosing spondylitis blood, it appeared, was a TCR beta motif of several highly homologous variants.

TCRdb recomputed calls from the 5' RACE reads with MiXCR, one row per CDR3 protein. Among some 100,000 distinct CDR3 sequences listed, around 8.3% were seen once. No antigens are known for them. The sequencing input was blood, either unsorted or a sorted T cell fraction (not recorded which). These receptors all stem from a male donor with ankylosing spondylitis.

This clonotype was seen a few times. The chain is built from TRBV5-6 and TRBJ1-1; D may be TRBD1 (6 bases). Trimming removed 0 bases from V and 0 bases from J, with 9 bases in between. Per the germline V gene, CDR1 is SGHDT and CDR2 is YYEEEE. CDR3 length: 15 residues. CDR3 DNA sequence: TGTGCCAGCAGCTTGGCAGGGGTCCTGAACACTGAAGCTTTCTTT. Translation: CASSLAGVLNTEAFF. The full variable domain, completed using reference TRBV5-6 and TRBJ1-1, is DAGVTQSPTHLIKTRGQQVTLRCSPKSGHDTVSWYQQALGQGPQFIFQYYEEEERQRGNFPDRFSGHQFPNYSSELNVNALLLGDSALYLCASSLAGVLNTEAFFGQGTRLTVV.

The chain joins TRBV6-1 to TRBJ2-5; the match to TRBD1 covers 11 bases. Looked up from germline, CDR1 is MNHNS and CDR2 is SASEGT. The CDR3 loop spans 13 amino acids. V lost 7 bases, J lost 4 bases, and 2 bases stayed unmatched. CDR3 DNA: TGTGCCAGCACGGACAGGGGGCTAGAGACCCAGTACTTC. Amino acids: CASTDRGLETQYF.

CDR3 sequence reads: CASSQDKVGRGRTDTQYF. Here the CDR3 DNA reads TGTGCCAGCAGCCAAGATAAGGTGGGACGGGGTCGCACAGATACGCAGTATTTT. The chain joins TRBV14 to TRBJ2-3, with D tentatively TRBD1 or TRBD2 (5 bases each). Trimming removed 0 bases from V and 1 base from J, with 17 bases in between. The CDR3 covers 18 residues. Per the germline V gene, CDR1 is SGHDN and CDR2 is FVKESK. Full variable domain (rest looked up from reference TRBV14 and TRBJ2-3): EAGVTQFPSHSVIEKGQTVTLRCDPISGHDNLYWYRRVMGKEIKFLLHFVKESKQDESGMPNNRFLAERTGGTYSTLKVQPAELEDSGVYFCASSQDKVGRGRTDTQYFGPGTRLTVL.

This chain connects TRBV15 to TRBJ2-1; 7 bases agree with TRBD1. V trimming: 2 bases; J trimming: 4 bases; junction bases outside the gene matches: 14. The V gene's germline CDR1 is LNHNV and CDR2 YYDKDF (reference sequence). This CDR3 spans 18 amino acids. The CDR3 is CATSRLLTGTVFYNEQFF. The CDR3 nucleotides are TGTGCCACCAGCAGACTTTTGACCGGGACAGTATTTTACAATGAGCAGTTCTTC.

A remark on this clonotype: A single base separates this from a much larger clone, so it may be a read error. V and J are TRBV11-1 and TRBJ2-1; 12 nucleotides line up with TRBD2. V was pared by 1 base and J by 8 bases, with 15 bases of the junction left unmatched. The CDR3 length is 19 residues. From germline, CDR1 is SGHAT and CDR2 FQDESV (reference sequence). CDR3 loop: CASSLELAGGHLEVHEQFF. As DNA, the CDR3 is TGTGCCAGCAGCTTAGAACTAGCGGGAGGCCACCTGGAGGTCCATGAGCAGTTCTTC.